These T cell receptor beta chains were read from a single sample in a study of radiation and T cells in renal cell carcinoma. Libraries were prepared by immunoSEQ multiplex PCR; TCRdb keeps only in-frame clonotypes and omits some of them. Here the sample spans about 150,000 clones, around 90% being singletons. The sequencing used blood, collected from a patient whose treatment included radiotherapy and nephrectomy. These receptors all stem from a woman in her sixties or seventies with renal cell carcinoma. Both conserved end residues are part of each CDR3. The D gene is left open where the match is weak. Clone size appears in some rows only: once, few, many, or a class for an expanded clone.

j_call | d_call | cdr3_length | clone_size | v_call | cdr3_aa | cdr3_nt
TRBJ1-2 | TRBD1 | 17 | . | TRBV7-9 | CASSSRTGVLGGVGYTF | TGTGCCAGCAGCTCTCGGACAGGCGTCCTAGGTGGAGTTGGCTACACCTTC
TRBJ1-4 | . | 14 | . | TRBV9 | CASSVTAVNEKLFF | TGTGCCAGCAGCGTCACCGCCGTTAATGAAAAACTGTTTTTT
TRBJ2-1 | TRBD2 | 15 | . | TRBV5-4 | CASSLLAGGLYEQFF | TGTGCCAGCAGCTTGTTGGCGGGGGGGCTCTATGAGCAGTTCTTC
TRBJ1-3 | . | 17 | . | TRBV4-1 | CASSQEPGGAQGNTIYF | TGCGCCAGCAGCCAAGAGCCGGGAGGGGCTCAGGGAAACACCATATATTTT
TRBJ2-1 | . | 15 | . | TRBV2 | CASSEAGGPYNEQFF | TGTGCCAGCAGTGAAGCGGGGGGGCCTTACAATGAGCAGTTCTTC
TRBJ2-7 | TRBD2 | 20 | . | TRBV9 | CASSVVLDGKDASGTYEQYF | TGTGCCAGCAGCGTAGTCCTGGACGGAAAAGATGCTAGCGGAACATACGAGCAGTACTTC
TRBJ1-1 | . | 14 | . | TRBV7-2 | CASSFGPMNTEAFF | TGTGCCAGCAGCTTCGGACCAATGAACACTGAAGCTTTCTTT
TRBJ2-7 | . | 13 | many | TRBV6-1 | CASSDRETGEQYF | TGTGCCAGCAGTGACAGGGAAACTGGAGAGCAGTACTTC
TRBJ2-7 | . | 12 | . | TRBV6-5 | CASSTGFYEQYF | TGTGCCAGCAGTACAGGGTTCTACGAGCAGTACTTC
TRBJ2-5 | . | 12 | . | TRBV6-5 | CASSGGQETQYF | TGTGCCAGCAGTGGGGGCCAAGAGACCCAGTACTTC
TRBJ1-4 | . | 16 | . | TRBV25-1 | CASRPQGGATNEKLFF | TGTGCCAGCAGGCCCCAAGGGGGTGCCACTAATGAAAAACTGTTTTTT
TRBJ2-1 | TRBD1 | 12 | . | TRBV2 | CASSPTGDEQFF | TGTGCCAGCAGTCCCACAGGGGATGAGCAGTTCTTC
TRBJ1-1 | . | 13 | few | TRBV7-3 | CASSSTGNTEAFF | TGTGCCAGCAGCTCGACAGGGAACACTGAAGCTTTCTTT
TRBJ1-2 | TRBD1 | 14 | once | TRBV27 | CASSLGQGVYGYTF | TGTGCCAGCAGTTTGGGTCAGGGGGTATATGGCTACACCTTC
TRBJ2-7 | . | 14 | once | TRBV2 | CASSFRQASYEQYF | TGTGCCAGCAGTTTTCGACAGGCTTCCTACGAGCAGTACTTC
TRBJ1-3 | . | 15 | . | TRBV7-2 | CASSDPQGDGNTIYF | TGTGCCAGCAGCGATCCCCAGGGTGATGGAAACACCATATATTTT
TRBJ2-7 | . | 13 | . | TRBV5-1 | CASKPAVLGEQYF | TGCGCCAGCAAGCCGGCCGTGCTGGGAGAGCAGTACTTC
TRBJ2-3 | TRBD2 | 17 | . | TRBV10-3 | CAISDPLTSGGVDTQYF | TGTGCCATCAGTGATCCTCTAACTAGCGGGGGGGTAGATACGCAGTATTTT
TRBJ2-5 | TRBD2 | 15 | . | TRBV9 | CASSTPGTSGQTQYF | TGTGCCAGCAGCACGCCCGGGACTAGCGGTCAGACCCAGTACTTC
TRBJ2-7 | TRBD1 | 15 | . | TRBV5-5 | CASSLAQDRLIEQYF | TGTGCCAGCAGCTTGGCCCAGGACAGGCTAATCGAGCAGTACTTC
TRBJ2-5 | TRBD2 | 17 | . | TRBV7-2 | CASSPPSGGAGWETQYF | TGTGCCAGCAGCCCTCCTAGCGGGGGGGCCGGATGGGAGACCCAGTACTTC
TRBJ2-7 | . | 14 | . | TRBV14 | CASSRPDRFYEQYF | TGTGCCAGCAGCCGACCTGACAGATTCTACGAGCAGTACTTC
TRBJ1-5 | . | 13 | . | TRBV5-6 | CASSLRGQQPQHF | TGTGCCAGCAGCTTGCGGGGCCAGCAGCCCCAGCATTTT
TRBJ2-6 | . | 16 | . | TRBV10-3 | CAISGGRGLGANVLTF | TGTGCCATCAGTGGGGGCAGGGGTCTGGGGGCCAACGTCCTGACTTTC
TRBJ2-1 | . | 16 | . | TRBV5-4 | CASSLPRGGAYNEQFF | TGTGCCAGCAGTCTGCCCCGGGGCGGGGCATACAATGAGCAGTTCTTC
TRBJ1-1 | . | 16 | . | TRBV7-2 | CASSLGPGAIVAEAFF | TGTGCCAGCAGCTTAGGCCCGGGGGCCATCGTCGCTGAAGCTTTCTTT
TRBJ2-7 | . | 13 | . | TRBV5-1 | CASSPAGAYEQYF | TGCGCCAGCAGCCCAGCTGGTGCCTACGAGCAGTACTTC
TRBJ2-1 | . | 16 | once | TRBV7-9 | CASSLLQLGSYNEQFF | TGTGCCAGCAGCTTGCTTCAGTTAGGCTCCTACAATGAGCAGTTCTTC
TRBJ1-6 | . | 13 | . | TRBV29-1 | CSVGKDINSPLHF | TGCAGCGTTGGAAAGGATATTAATTCACCCCTCCACTTT
TRBJ2-2 | . | 15 | once | TRBV28 | CASSLGGVYTGELFF | TGTGCCAGCAGTTTAGGGGGTGTCTACACCGGGGAGCTGTTTTTT
TRBJ1-4 | TRBD1 | 15 | . | TRBV5-4 | CASRPGTGVREKLFF | TGTGCCAGCAGACCGGGGACAGGGGTACGGGAAAAACTGTTTTTT
TRBJ1-4 | . | 16 | . | TRBV7-8 | CASSLDDGKSYEKLFF | TGTGCCAGCAGCTTAGACGACGGCAAGTCTTATGAAAAACTGTTTTTT
TRBJ2-2 | . | 16 | . | TRBV9 | CASSLGENVRTGELFF | TGTGCCAGCAGCCTCGGGGAGAACGTAAGGACCGGGGAGCTGTTTTTT
TRBJ2-5 | TRBD1 | 14 | . | TRBV14 | CASSLRDSQETQYF | TGTGCCAGCAGCCTCCGGGACAGCCAAGAGACCCAGTACTTC
TRBJ2-1 | TRBD1 | 15 | . | TRBV7-3 | CASSSSGQGNNEQFF | TGTGCCAGCAGCTCGTCCGGACAGGGGAACAATGAGCAGTTCTTC
TRBJ1-2 | . | 14 | . | TRBV5-4 | CASSSWTELYGYTF | TGTGCCAGCAGCTCCTGGACGGAACTCTATGGCTACACCTTC
TRBJ2-5 | TRBD2 | 15 | . | TRBV30 | CAWSLVTSGVGTQYF | TGTGCCTGGAGTCTCGTGACTAGCGGGGTTGGGACCCAGTACTTC
TRBJ1-2 | TRBD1 | 14 | . | TRBV6-5 | CASSSGQGVGGYTF | TGTGCCAGCAGTTCAGGACAGGGGGTAGGGGGCTACACCTTC
TRBJ1-3 | . | 13 | . | TRBV6-1 | CASSGGSGNTIYF | TGTGCCAGCAGTGGAGGGTCCGGAAACACCATATATTTT
TRBJ1-2 | TRBD1 | 13 | . | TRBV7-9 | CASSVRGGYGYTF | TGTGCCAGCAGCGTCAGGGGGGGCTATGGCTACACCTTC
TRBJ1-6 | . | 15 | few | TRBV30 | CAWRTGGTYNSPLHF | TGTGCCTGGAGGACGGGGGGTACCTATAATTCACCCCTCCACTTT
TRBJ2-3 | TRBD2 | 15 | . | TRBV7-2 | CASSIAGASTDTQYF | TGTGCCAGCAGCATAGCGGGGGCTAGCACAGATACGCAGTATTTT
TRBJ1-2 | . | 13 | . | TRBV7-6 | CASSLGISYGYTF | TGTGCCAGCAGCTTAGGGATTTCCTATGGCTACACCTTC
TRBJ2-5 | TRBD2 | 16 | few | TRBV9 | CASSVGIGGAQETQYF | TGTGCCAGCAGCGTAGGGATCGGGGGGGCCCAAGAGACCCAGTACTTC
TRBJ1-2 | . | 13 | . | TRBV5-5 | CASSFDGYYGYTF | TGTGCCAGCAGCTTCGACGGTTACTATGGCTACACCTTC
TRBJ2-5 | . | 13 | . | TRBV30 | CAWRERGQETQYF | TGTGCCTGGAGGGAACGGGGTCAAGAGACCCAGTACTTC